The present T cell receptor beta chain was sequenced within a study of CD4+ T cells in melanoma. V shed 3 bases and J shed 6 bases, with 12 bases lying between them. The germline V gene has CDR1 LNHDA and CDR2 SQIVND (reference sequence). The CDR3 has 13 amino acids. The study, taken as a whole, reports: CD8+ T cell, macrophage and B cell function reportedly correlated with neoantigen-specific CD4+ T cells. Neoantigen-specific CD4+ T cells in melanoma reportedly had diverse differentiation states.

For this clone: The antigen is undetermined.

Data came from immunoSEQ multiplex PCR; TCRdb stores just in-frame clones and leaves some out. The table lists 120,000 to 150,000 clones, about 90% of them singletons. V and J are TRBV19 and TRBJ2-7; D call uncertain. The clonotype was recovered from a human donor with melanoma. The CDR3 DNA sequence: TGTGCCAGTAGTATGAGCCTAGGTGGCGAGCAGTACTTC. Translating gives CASSMSLGGEQYF. The variable domain in full, completed from reference TRBV19 and TRBJ2-7, reads DGGITQSPKYLFRKEGQNVTLSCEQNLNHDAMYWYRQDPGQGLRLIYYSQIVNDFQKGDIAEGYSVSREKKESFPLTVTSAQKNPTAFYLCASSMSLGGEQYFGPGTRLTVT.